The 20 T cell receptor beta chains below all came from one sample that was sequenced in a study of immune reconstitution after stem cell transplant in scleroderma. TCRdb called the RT-PCR reads again in MiXCR, with one record for every CDR3 protein. The sample lists a few thousand distinct CDR3 sequences, 7.5% to 9% seen once, with around 10% in the top ten. This sample was obtained before or after autologous hematopoietic stem cell transplantation (not recorded which). The receptors stem from a male donor with systemic sclerosis.

This clonotype rates as medium-sized. The chain has TRBV7-6 and TRBJ2-1, with TRBD2 matching 10 bases. In germline, CDR1 is SGHVS, CDR2 FNYEAQ. Trimming removed 0 bases from V and 6 bases from J; junction bases left unmatched: 5. There are 16 residues in the CDR3. This CDR3 is CASSLAASGGINEQFF. The CDR3 DNA is TGTGCCAGCAGCTTAGCGGCTAGCGGGGGTATCAATGAGCAGTTCTTC.

The chain uses TRBV7-9 and TRBJ1-2; D is perhaps TRBD1 (5 bases). V was clipped by 10 bases and J by 4 bases, with 16 bases between them. The CDR3 covers 13 residues. The germline gives CDR1 SEHNR, CDR2 FQNEAQ (reference sequence). The CDR3 is CAIVPPGGYGYTF. The CDR3 DNA reads TGTGCCATCGTCCCTCCGGGGGGCTATGGCTACACCTTC.

This clonotype was detected a few times. The rearrangement joins TRBV18 to TRBJ1-5; the D gene is possibly TRBD1 (6 bases). The V end lost 4 bases, the J end lost 1 base, and 17 bases lay between the germline ends. Germline V gene data show CDR1 as KGHSH and CDR2 as LQKENI. This CDR3 region has 17 residues. DNA for the CDR3: TGTGCCAGCTCACTCTACAGGGCTGGCATCAGCAATCAGCCCCAGCATTTT. Translated: CASSLYRAGISNQPQHF.

This clonotype has just a few counts. The J gene is TRBJ2-5, the V gene TRBV6-5, with D possibly being TRBD2 (6 bases). V lost 7 bases and J lost 0, with 12 bases in between. The germline CDR1 and CDR2 sequences are MNHEY and SVGAGI. The CDR3 is 14 amino acids. This chain's CDR3 is CASTGSGYQETQYF. The CDR3 DNA reads as TGTGCCAGCACCGGAAGCGGGTACCAAGAGACCCAGTACTTC.

This clonotype was seen a handful of times. The chain carries TRBV28 and TRBJ2-4, with a tentative D call TRBD2 (5 bases). The CDR3 is made up of 14 amino acids. The V end was cut by 1 base, the J end by 7 bases, with 11 bases between. The germline gives CDR1 MDHEN, CDR2 SYDVKM. The chain's CDR3 is CASSLLGPGNIQYF. In nucleotides, the CDR3 is TGTGCCAGCAGTTTATTGGGCCCGGGGAACATTCAGTACTTC.

This clonotype is medium-sized within its sample. The genes are TRBV20-1 and TRBJ2-1; D uncertain. The V and J ends lost 0 bases and 3 bases respectively, with 9 bases between them. The germline V gene encodes CDR1 DFQATT and CDR2 SNEGSKA (reference sequence). The CDR3 is made up of 14 amino acids. The CDR3 DNA is TGCAGTGCTAGAGAGTTGGCTGGCTACAATGAGCAGTTCTTC. Translation: CSARELAGYNEQFF.

This clonotype is deemed medium-sized. This chain uses TRBV5-1 with TRBJ1-4; D is unresolved. CDR1 is SGHRS, CDR2 YFSETQ, per germline. V was cut by 4 bases and J by 8 bases, with 12 bases left in between. The CDR3 is 13 amino acids. This CDR3 is CASSPLGGEKLFF. CDR3 sequence (DNA): TGCGCCAGCAGCCCGTTGGGCGGAGAAAAACTGTTTTTT.

The genes are TRBV13 and TRBJ2-3, with no clear D. The CDR3 length is 11 residues. The germline gives CDR1 PRHDT, CDR2 FYEKMQ (reference sequence). Trimming pared 1 base from V and 5 bases from J, leaving 1 base between. DNA of the CDR3: TGTGCCAGCAGCTTAGAAGATACGCAGTATTTT. Translated: CASSLEDTQYF.

In its sample, this clonotype ranks as medium-sized. The chain couples TRBV20-1 to TRBJ2-2; 9 bases map to TRBD2. From germline, CDR1 is DFQATT and CDR2 SNEGSKA (reference sequence). The ends lost 3 bases at V and 5 bases at J; junction bases unmatched: 10. The CDR3 consists of 16 residues. The CDR3 region has the DNA TGCAGTGCTAGGGAAGCGGGGACTAGCTGGACCGGGGAGCTGTTTTTT. Translating it yields CSAREAGTSWTGELFF.

Relative to its sample, this clonotype is medium-sized. The gene calls are TRBV20-1 and TRBJ1-4; unclear D gene. The germline gives CDR1 DFQATT, CDR2 SNEGSKA (reference sequence). V was clipped by 0 bases and J by 0 bases, with 14 bases between them. This CDR3 region has 17 residues. As DNA, the CDR3 is TGCAGTGCTAGAGATCTCGGGGAGATGACAACTAATGAAAAACTGTTTTTT. Translating gives CSARDLGEMTTNEKLFF.

This rearrangement joins TRBV21-1 to TRBJ2-3; the table names TRBD1, a call not compared with the DNA. TRBV21-1 corresponds to a pseudogene. CDR3 size: 13 residues. CDR3 protein: CASSKRGGDTQYF. In DNA, the CDR3 is TGTGCCAGCAGCAAAAGGGGGGGGGATACGCAGTATTTT.

In its sample, this clonotype ranks as medium-sized. The chain couples TRBV28 to TRBJ2-1; D not certain. V lost 2 bases and J 5 bases, leaving 16 bases between the germline ends. Germline V gives CDR1 MDHEN, CDR2 SYDVKM. The CDR3 runs to 16 residues. CDR3 in amino acids: CASSLARLRANNEQFF. The CDR3 coding sequence is TGTGCCAGCAGTTTAGCGCGACTCCGGGCTAACAATGAGCAGTTCTTC.

This rearrangement joins TRBV10-3 to TRBJ2-7, with 7 bases that match TRBD1. With 1 base clipped from V and 4 bases from J, the junction kept 7 bases outside the gene matches. Germline CDR1 and CDR2: ENHRY and SYGVKD. The CDR3 runs 15 residues. CDR3 sequence: CAISEWLRGHYEQYF. CDR3 bases: TGTGCCATCAGTGAGTGGTTAAGGGGGCATTACGAGCAGTACTTC.

This clonotype occurred a few times. The rearrangement uses TRBV28 and TRBJ2-3, with TRBD2 matching 12 bases. V lost 3 bases to trimming and J lost 7 bases; unmatched junction nucleotides: 11. The CDR3 sequence is 17 residues long. The germline V gene has CDR1 MDHEN and CDR2 SYDVKM. Here the CDR3 DNA reads TGTGCCAGCAGTTTCACACCCCCTAGCGGGAGGGCTTATACGCAGTATTTT. Protein: CASSFTPPSGRAYTQYF.

In its sample, this clonotype is medium-sized. The chain combines TRBV20-1 with TRBJ1-1, with 7 bases fitting TRBD1. Germline CDR1 DFQATT, CDR2 SNEGSKA (reference sequence). Losses at the gene ends were 6 bases for V and 5 bases for J; bases not matched to a gene: 18. This CDR3 is 16 amino acids long. The CDR3 reads CSATKETGFYGTEAFF. CDR3 DNA: TGCAGTGCGACGAAGGAGACAGGGTTTTATGGGACTGAAGCTTTCTTT.

This clonotype ranks as medium-sized (0.01 to 0.1%). The chain uses TRBV7-2 and TRBJ1-3, with D maybe TRBD1 (5 bases). V shed 2 bases and J shed 14 bases, with 10 bases lying between them. The CDR3 runs to 11 residues. Per germline, CDR1 SGHTA and CDR2 FQGNSA. This CDR3 is CASSLKGTLYF. The CDR3 DNA reads TGTGCCAGCAGCTTAAAAGGGACTTTATATTTT.

CDR3 DNA sequence: TGCGCCAGCAGCGCGGGACTAGCGGGAGCGGCGGGCAAAAACATTCAGTACTTC. This codes for CASSAGLAGAAGKNIQYF. This chain links TRBV5-1 with TRBJ2-4; the match to TRBD2 covers 14 bases. Trimming took 4 bases from V and 3 from J; bases not matched to a gene: 9. The CDR3 runs 18 residues. Per the germline V gene, CDR1 is SGHRS and CDR2 is YFSETQ.

This clonotype appeared a few times. V gene TRBV18 combines with J gene TRBJ1-2; a possible D gene is TRBD1 (5 bases). V was cut by 1 base and J by 8 bases, with 20 bases left in between. CDR1 is KGHSH, CDR2 LQKENI, per germline. This CDR3 comprises 16 residues. CDR3 nucleotides: TGTGCCAGCTCACCACGACGGGACTTCATGAGAGGCGGCTACACCTTC. The encoded protein is CASSPRRDFMRGGYTF. Full variable domain (missing parts from reference TRBV18 and TRBJ1-2): NAGVMQNPRHLVRRRGQEARLRCSPMKGHSHVYWYRQLPEEGLKFMVYLQKENIIDESGMPKERFSAEFPKEGPSILRIQQVVRGDSAAYFCASSPRRDFMRGGYTFGSGTRLTVV.

V is TRBV11-1 and J is TRBJ2-3; D may be TRBD1 or TRBD2 (6 bases each). Trimming took 3 bases from V and 2 from J, leaving 15 bases between them. The CDR3 is 16 residues long. The germline CDR1 and CDR2 sequences are SGHAT and FQDESV (reference sequence). The CDR3 DNA reads as TGTGCCAGCAGCTTTGGAGGGGGAGGTAACACAGATACGCAGTATTTT. This gives the protein CASSFGGGGNTDTQYF.

The chain couples TRBV7-2 to TRBJ2-7; 7 nucleotides match TRBD2. The junction had 10 bases not matched to a gene; V was cut back by 5 bases and J by 6 bases. The CDR3 runs 14 residues. The V gene's germline CDR1 is SGHTA and CDR2 FQGNSA. CDR3 coding DNA: TGTGCCAGCAGCCTCACTAGGCCGGGAGGCGAGCAGTACTTC. This sequence encodes CASSLTRPGGEQYF.